What follows are 19 T cell receptor beta chains derived from one specimen sequenced in a study of HIV-infected patients and healthy controls. Follow-up blood was drawn about 14 weeks, roughly three months, after antiretroviral therapy began. All unsorted peripheral T cells were captured because whole blood was used without fractionation. Alpha and beta constant-region primers primed reverse transcription of around 500 ng RNA. Using multiplexing indices, alpha and beta chain libraries were generated apart by chain-specific third strand synthesis. TCRdb analysed the 5' RACE reads with MiXCR anew, one entry per CDR3 protein. The sample lists some 20,000 distinct CDR3 sequences, more than 7.5% occurring once. Sequencing was performed on blood, taken during antiretroviral therapy. Receptors were obtained from an adult with HIV infection.

This clonotype was seen ten or more times. V gene TRBV9 combines with J gene TRBJ2-3; 9 bases align to TRBD1. V was clipped by 4 bases and J by 14 bases; unmatched bases: 14. The CDR3 is 14 amino acids. Germline V gene lookup returns CDR1 SGDLS and CDR2 YYNGEE. CDR3 nucleotide sequence: TGTGCCAGCAGCCCTGGGGGGACAGGGACCTCGGGGTATTTT. Its protein product is CASSPGGTGTSGYF.

This clonotype was seen repeatedly, ten times or more. The rearrangement uses TRBV7-9 and TRBJ2-7; 13 bases are a match to TRBD2. Looked up from germline, CDR1 is SEHNR and CDR2 is FQNEAQ (reference sequence). Trimming removed 6 bases from V and 5 bases from J; junction bases left unmatched: 4. The CDR3 is 14 amino acids. Here the CDR3 reads CASRTSGGHHEQYF. The CDR3 DNA sequence: TGTGCCAGCAGGACTAGCGGGGGGCATCACGAGCAGTACTTC.

This clonotype was detected a few times. The J gene is TRBJ1-5, the V gene TRBV28, with TRBD1 matching over 10 bases. Losses at the gene ends were 5 bases for V and 6 bases for J; bases not matched to a gene: 7. In germline, CDR1 is MDHEN, CDR2 SYDVKM. This CDR3 is 15 amino acids long. The CDR3 loop is CASSPPGTGVQPQHF. The CDR3 coding sequence is TGTGCCAGCAGTCCTCCCGGGACAGGGGTTCAGCCCCAGCATTTT.

This clonotype turned up a few times. The chain employs TRBV19 and TRBJ2-5; D may be TRBD2 (7 bases). Germline CDR1 is LNHDA and CDR2 is SQIVND (reference sequence). Trimming left V 6 bases short and J 1 base short, with 21 bases between. This CDR3 contains 17 residues. The CDR3 sequence is CASSPRGGRLGQETQYF. For the CDR3, the DNA is TGTGCCAGTAGCCCGAGGGGGGGGCGTCTCGGCCAAGAGACCCAGTACTTC.

This clonotype was detected many times. V gene TRBV7-2 combines with J gene TRBJ2-5; 10 positions match TRBD2. Germline V gene sequence: CDR1 SGHTA, CDR2 FQGNSA. Trimming removed 2 bases from V and 4 bases from J; junction bases left unmatched: 4. This CDR3 is 15 amino acids long. The CDR3 protein is CASSLRSGGVETQYF. CDR3 bases: TGTGCCAGCAGCTTACGGAGCGGGGGGGTAGAGACCCAGTACTTC. Combining the CDR3 with reference TRBV7-2 and TRBJ2-5 gives the whole variable domain GAGVSQSPSNKVTEKGKDVELRCDPISGHTALYWYRQSLGQGLEFLIYFQGNSAPDKSGLPSDRFSAERTGGSVSTLTIQRTQQEDSAVYLCASSLRSGGVETQYFGPGTRLLVL.

This clonotype has at least ten counts. The CDR3 region is CASSLGGGKLFF. Here the CDR3 DNA reads TGTGCCAGCAGTTTAGGCGGGGGAAAACTGTTTTTT. The rearrangement uses TRBV12-3 or TRBV12-4 and TRBJ1-4, with D perhaps TRBD1 (5 bases). Trimming pared 1 base from V and 10 bases from J, leaving 7 bases between. This CDR3 region has 12 residues.

The sample holds many counts of this clonotype. This chain links TRBV6-4 with TRBJ1-1; D not resolved. V lost 5 bases and J lost 0, with 7 bases in between. Germline V gene data show CDR1 as MRHNA and CDR2 as SNTAGT. The length of the CDR3 is 13 residues. The CDR3 reads CASSLDVNTEAFF. The DNA of the CDR3 is TGTGCCAGCAGTCTCGACGTGAACACTGAAGCTTTCTTT.

This clonotype has a count of ten or more. The genes are TRBV5-1 and TRBJ1-5; no reliable D call. Between the trimmed V and J ends, which lost 0 bases and 9 bases, there was a span of 10 bases. The CDR3 is made up of 13 amino acids. Germline V gene data show CDR1 as SGHRS and CDR2 as YFSETQ. CDR3 amino acids: CASSLEPTGPQHF. In nucleotides, the CDR3 is TGCGCCAGCAGCTTGGAACCCACCGGGCCCCAGCATTTT.

With respect to this clonotype: Mismatch with germline at one junction end may stem from a read error. The rearrangement links TRBV19 to TRBJ1-5; possible D gene TRBD1, 5 bases. The CDR3 sequence is 13 residues long. Germline CDR1 and CDR2: LNHDA and SQIVND (reference sequence). The CDR3 nucleotides are TGTGCGAGTAGTGGGGCTGGCTATCAGCCCCAGCATTTT. This gives the protein CASSGAGYQPQHF.

The chain employs TRBV4-2 and TRBJ2-3; no clear D. V lost 1 base, J lost 3 bases, and 8 bases lay in between. In germline, CDR1 is LGHNA, CDR2 YNFKEQ. The CDR3 totals 14 residues. As DNA, the CDR3 is TGTGCCAGCAGCCAAGGAGCTGGTACAGATACGCAGTATTTT. This sequence encodes CASSQGAGTDTQYF.

This clonotype was picked up many times. The CDR3 DNA sequence: TGTGCCAGCAGCTCTAGGGCGTGGAGGTCCGGGGAGCTGTTTTTT. This gives the protein CASSSRAWRSGELFF. This chain connects TRBV11-1 to TRBJ2-2; D is possibly TRBD2 (5 bases). The CDR3 length is 15 residues. V was shortened by 4 bases and J by 6 bases, with 15 bases between the two germline ends. In germline, CDR1 is SGHAT, CDR2 FQDESV (reference sequence).

This clonotype showed up just a few times. V and J are TRBV7-9 and TRBJ2-7, with D possibly TRBD2 on 5 matching bases. The V end was cut by 3 bases, the J end by 3 bases, with 9 bases between. CDR1 is SEHNR, CDR2 FQNEAQ, per germline (reference sequence). The CDR3 has 13 amino acids. The CDR3: CASSFDYRYEQYF. In DNA, the CDR3 is TGTGCCAGCAGCTTCGACTACCGCTACGAGCAGTACTTC.

In its sample, this clonotype was seen many times. The genes are TRBV27 and TRBJ1-5; D not certain. The CDR3 sequence is 13 residues long. Deletions cut 1 base from V and 3 bases from J, with 4 bases between. Germline V lookup: CDR1 MNHEY, CDR2 SMNVEV (reference sequence). The CDR3 spells CASSLYNNQPQHF. The CDR3 nucleotides read TGTGCCAGCAGTTTATACAACAATCAGCCCCAGCATTTT.

Worth noting for this clonotype: Given a much more abundant clone one base away, this may be a read error. V usage is TRBV5-1 and J usage is TRBJ1-1; D may be TRBD1 (6 bases). Germline V gene sequence: CDR1 SGHRS, CDR2 YFSETQ. The CDR3 length is 14 residues. V dropped 3 bases and J dropped 3 bases, with 12 bases sitting between them. The CDR3 region is CASSYGGGYTEAFF. DNA of the CDR3: TGCGCCAGCAGCTATGGCGGGGGCTACACTGAAGCTTTCTTT.

The CDR3, as DNA: TGTGCCAGCAGCTTACTAGCGGACGAGCAGTACTTC. Amino acid sequence: CASSLLADEQYF. The chain couples TRBV5-4 to TRBJ2-7; 8 bases are shared with TRBD2. Germline CDR1 and CDR2: SGHNT and YYREEE (reference sequence). The CDR3 extends over 12 amino acids. The V segment lost 2 bases and the J segment 5 bases; nucleotides outside the gene matches: 0.

This clonotype appeared many times. J is TRBJ2-3 and V is TRBV19, with D unclear. V lost 5 bases and J lost 0, with 12 bases in between. Germline V lookup: CDR1 LNHDA, CDR2 SQIVND (reference sequence). CDR3 length: 15 amino acids. CDR3 loop: CASSLRTFSTDTQYF. DNA for the CDR3: TGTGCCAGTAGTCTCCGGACCTTCAGCACAGATACGCAGTATTTT.

There are many counts of this clonotype. The V and J genes are TRBV24-1 and TRBJ2-7; D remains unclear. The CDR3 sequence is 12 residues long. Germline CDR1 reads KGHDR; CDR2 reads SFDVKD. V lost 0 bases to trimming and J lost 4 bases, with 3 bases between them. As DNA, the CDR3 is TGTGCCACCAGTGATTTGAAGTACGAGCAGTACTTC. This encodes CATSDLKYEQYF.

At least ten counts were recorded for this clonotype. V gene TRBV10-3 combines with J gene TRBJ1-2; 9 positions agree with TRBD1. The V segment lost 3 bases and the J segment 0 bases; nucleotides outside the gene matches: 2. Germline values: CDR1 ENHRY, CDR2 SYGVKD. The CDR3 totals 15 residues. For the CDR3, the DNA is TGTGCCATCAGTGAAGGGACAGGGACTAACTATGGCTACACCTTC. This codes for CAISEGTGTNYGYTF.

This clonotype has at least ten counts. V is TRBV11-2 and J is TRBJ2-7; 7 bases line up with TRBD1. Germline assignment: CDR1 SGHAT and CDR2 FQNNGV. With V trimmed by 5 bases and J by 0 bases, 10 bases remained unmatched. CDR3 length equals 16 residues. CDR3 sequence: CASSPIGGSSSYEQYF. Written as DNA, the CDR3 is TGTGCCAGCAGCCCTATAGGGGGCTCTTCCTCCTACGAGCAGTACTTC.